The clone carrying this TCR beta chain appeared once. This record belongs to a study of blood T cell repertoires in COVID-19. Study overall: Samples representing acute and convalescent COVID-19 were sourced from the United States, Italy and Spain. From T cells, B-cell-depleted T cells, or PBMCs came the material, which was cDNA or gDNA.

The junction had 12 bases not matched to a gene; V was cut back by 6 bases and J by 8 bases. Looked up from germline, CDR1 is MNHEY and CDR2 is SVGAGI. CDR3 size: 14 residues. How the authors handled the data: Estimation of nucleated cell counts relied on the amplification of reference gene primers. The assay was immunoSEQ multiplex PCR, and TCRdb's table has in-frame clones only and misses some. From that table come the V and J calls and clone size; the DNA was used to work out D and trimming. The sample carries tens of thousands of clones, roughly nine tenths recorded once. V usage is TRBV6-5 and J usage is TRBJ1-2, with 7 bases identical to TRBD1. Input material: peripheral blood. The receptor was derived from a man older than 75 with acute or convalescent COVID-19. The CDR3 is CASRALQGSYGYTF. Here the CDR3 DNA reads TGTGCCAGCAGAGCATTACAGGGGTCTTACGGCTACACCTTC.